Each of the 22 T cell receptor beta chains below was sequenced from the same sample in a study of cytomegalovirus exposure and HLA in healthy donors. PCR involved 60 Vbeta and 13 Jbeta primers. Measured with immunoSEQ multiplex PCR; TCRdb has only the in-frame clones, and not every one. This sample has nearly 200,000 clones; 77% occur once, and the top ten carry 2% to 2.5%. Sequencing was carried out using PBMCs. The receptors originated from a woman aged 25 to 39 in good health and CMV-seropositive.

The V gene is TRBV7-2, the J gene TRBJ1-1; 7 nucleotides agree with TRBD1. Germline V lookup: CDR1 SGHTA, CDR2 FQGNSA. J lost 1 base, V lost 5 bases, and 7 bases had no gene match. This CDR3 contains 15 residues. CDR3 sequence (DNA): TGTGCCAGCAGCCCTCGGGGACAGAAGAACACTGAAGCTTTCTTT. It yields the protein CASSPRGQKNTEAFF.

V and J are TRBV30 and TRBJ1-4, with D unclear. Germline V gives CDR1 GTSNPN, CDR2 SVGIG (reference sequence). CDR3 length equals 14 residues. Trimming pared 0 bases from V and 5 bases from J, leaving 10 bases between. The CDR3 DNA sequence: TGTGCCTGGAGTGTACATCTGATAAATGAAAAACTGTTTTTT. This sequence encodes CAWSVHLINEKLFF.

CDR3 amino acids: CASGQQATNEKLFF. Here the CDR3 DNA reads TGTGCCAGCGGGCAGCAAGCAACTAATGAAAAACTGTTTTTT. The genes are TRBV7-2 and TRBJ1-4, with D hard to call. Germline loops: CDR1 SGHTA, CDR2 FQGNSA. V was cut by 8 bases and J by 0 bases, with 10 bases left in between. CDR3 length equals 14 residues.

V is TRBV9 and J is TRBJ2-5; 11 nucleotides match TRBD1. Losses at the gene ends were 0 bases for V and 1 base for J; bases not matched to a gene: 5. CDR3 length: 17 residues. Germline V gene lookup returns CDR1 SGDLS and CDR2 YYNGEE. CDR3 sequence (DNA): TGTGCCAGCAGCGTAGGGACAGGGGGCCCGCGCCAAGAGACCCAGTACTTC. This encodes CASSVGTGGPRQETQYF.

The rearrangement joins TRBV29-1 to TRBJ1-2, with 9 bases identical to TRBD1. Germline lookup yields CDR1 SQVTM and CDR2 ANQGSEA. Trimming removed 6 bases from V and 8 bases from J; junction bases left unmatched: 7. The CDR3 loop spans 12 amino acids. Here the CDR3 DNA reads TGCAGCGTGGGACAGGGTCTGGGAGGCTACACCTTC. Its translation: CSVGQGLGGYTF.

The CDR3 sequence is CASSLATDTQYF. CDR3 sequence (DNA): TGTGCCAGCAGCTTAGCTACAGATACGCAGTATTTT. The chain is built from TRBV11-2 and TRBJ2-3; D remains unclear. Trimming cost V 1 base and J 3 bases, with 2 bases left between them. The CDR3 loop spans 12 amino acids. Germline V gene lookup returns CDR1 SGHAT and CDR2 FQNNGV.

The rearrangement links TRBV7-2 to TRBJ2-1; weak D call: TRBD2 (7 bases). From germline, CDR1 is SGHTA and CDR2 FQGNSA. CDR3 length: 14 residues. Trimming took off 6 bases at V and 10 bases at J, with 19 bases between the two ends. CDR3 nucleotide sequence: TGTGCCAGCAGGGAAATAACGAAGGGGGGGGAGCAGTTCTTC. It translates to CASREITKGGEQFF.

The rearrangement links TRBV7-9 to TRBJ1-5; D perhaps matches TRBD1 (6 bases). Germline values: CDR1 SEHNR, CDR2 FQNEAQ (reference sequence). V gave up 7 bases and J gave up 6 bases, with 16 bases separating them. The CDR3 covers 14 residues. The CDR3 is CASTTDRSGQPQHF. For the CDR3, the DNA is TGTGCCAGCACCACAGACAGGTCCGGTCAGCCCCAGCATTTT.

Within the sample, this clone is medium-sized (0.01 to 0.1%). V usage is TRBV6-4 and J usage is TRBJ2-3, with TRBD1 matching 9 bases. The J segment lost 6 bases and the V segment lost 0 bases, leaving 7 bases of the junction unmatched. The CDR3 is made up of 16 amino acids. Germline V lookup: CDR1 MRHNA, CDR2 SNTAGT. The CDR3 DNA is TGTGCCAGCAGTGACTCGAGTACAGGGGGCGCGGATACGCAGTATTTT. This codes for CASSDSSTGGADTQYF.

V gene TRBV2 combines with J gene TRBJ2-1; TRBD2 matches 8 bases. CDR3 length: 15 amino acids. Germline V gene sequence: CDR1 SNHLY, CDR2 FYNNEI. J was trimmed by 6 bases and V by 6 bases; bases with no gene match: 10. The chain's CDR3 is CASSGGGARINEQFF. Here the CDR3 DNA reads TGTGCCAGCAGCGGGGGGGGTGCGAGGATCAATGAGCAGTTCTTC.

This clone was observed a single time. The chain is built from TRBV7-7 and TRBJ2-7, with D maybe TRBD2 (5 bases). CDR3 length: 13 residues. Trimming shortened V by 2 bases and J by 6 bases, and 11 bases separated the two germline ends. CDR1 is SSHAT and CDR2 is FNYEAQ in the germline V gene (reference sequence). CDR3 region: CASSLSSEGEQYF. The CDR3 DNA reads as TGTGCCAGCAGCTTATCCTCCGAGGGCGAGCAGTACTTC.

The chain couples TRBV27 to TRBJ2-2, with 7 positions matching TRBD1. Germline V gene sequence: CDR1 MNHEY, CDR2 SMNVEV (reference sequence). The CDR3 covers 14 residues. After removal of 6 bases from V and 1 base from J, the junction contained 2 bases not matched to a gene. CDR3 DNA sequence: TGTGCCAGCAGCTGGGACAGGAACACCGGGGAGCTGTTTTTT. Translating it yields CASSWDRNTGELFF.

This clone has more than one count but fewer than ten. This chain joins TRBV6-6 and TRBJ2-3; D not resolved. The CDR3 totals 13 residues. CDR1 and CDR2 (germline): MNHNY, SVGAGI (reference sequence). Between the trimmed V and J ends, which lost 4 bases and 8 bases, there was a span of 13 bases. The chain's CDR3 is CASSFRGGVTQYF. The CDR3 DNA reads TGTGCCAGCAGTTTTCGAGGCGGCGTTACGCAGTATTTT.

This clone was picked up a small number of times. The rearrangement links TRBV4-3 to TRBJ2-6; tentatively, D is TRBD2 (6 bases). Germline values: CDR1 LGHNA, CDR2 YSLEER. The V end lost 1 base, the J end lost 2 bases, and 12 bases lay between the germline ends. The CDR3 has 17 amino acids. As DNA, the CDR3 is TGCGCCAGCAGCCAAGGGGACCCGGGGGCTGGGGCCAACGTCCTGACTTTC. It yields the protein CASSQGDPGAGANVLTF.

The chain uses TRBV27 and TRBJ1-2, with a tentative D call TRBD1 (6 bases). Trimming shortened V by 6 bases and J by 5 bases, and 22 bases separated the two germline ends. Germline V gene data show CDR1 as MNHEY and CDR2 as SMNVEV (reference sequence). CDR3 size: 16 residues. For the CDR3, the DNA is TGTGCCAGCAGGAACCCAGTTGACAGGATCGGATATGGCTACACCTTC. This codes for CASRNPVDRIGYGYTF.

This chain links TRBV18 with TRBJ2-7; perhaps TRBD1 as D (5 bases). The CDR3 runs to 12 residues. Deletions cut 3 bases from V and 7 bases from J, with 10 bases between. Germline V lookup: CDR1 KGHSH, CDR2 LQKENI. This chain's CDR3 is CASSPDSGEQYF. The CDR3 DNA follows: TGTGCCAGCTCACCCGACAGTGGGGAGCAGTACTTC.

A single count supports this clone. The CDR3 DNA is TGTGCCAGCAGCTTTAGCCACGATACGCAGTATTTT. It codes for CASSFSHDTQYF. This rearrangement joins TRBV5-5 to TRBJ2-3; D ambiguous. Looked up from germline, CDR1 is SGHKS and CDR2 is YYEKEE (reference sequence). V dropped 2 bases and J dropped 6 bases, with 7 bases sitting between them. The CDR3 length is 12 residues.

J is TRBJ2-2 and V is TRBV5-1; D is possibly TRBD2 (6 bases). CDR1 and CDR2 from the germline V gene are SGHRS and YFSETQ. The CDR3 has 13 amino acids. Trimming stripped 5 bases from V and 6 bases from J, with 11 bases between. The CDR3 sequence is CASRPGVSGELFF. The CDR3 DNA reads TGCGCCAGCAGGCCGGGGGTGTCCGGGGAGCTGTTTTTT.

The chain combines TRBV27 with TRBJ1-4; 10 bases line up with TRBD1. After removal of 3 bases from V and 9 bases from J, the junction contained 4 bases not matched to a gene. CDR1 MNHEY and CDR2 SMNVEV come from the germline V gene (reference sequence). The CDR3 covers 14 residues. In nucleotides, the CDR3 is TGTGCCAGCAGTTTCTCCGACAGGGGGCAAAAACTGTTTTTT. Translating gives CASSFSDRGQKLFF.

This chain links TRBV2 with TRBJ1-4; possibly TRBD1 for D (6 bases). Trimming took 8 bases from V and 8 from J, leaving 15 bases between them. CDR3 length: 13 residues. Germline V gene data show CDR1 as SNHLY and CDR2 as FYNNEI. The chain's CDR3 is CASSFDRTEKLFF. The CDR3 region has the DNA TGTGCCAGCTCCTTTGACAGGACGGAAAAACTGTTTTTT.

This clone appeared once. This chain uses TRBV19 with TRBJ2-2; D is perhaps TRBD2 (5 bases). V shed 10 bases and J shed 1 base, with 10 bases lying between them. CDR1 LNHDA and CDR2 SQIVND come from the germline V gene (reference sequence). This CDR3 has 13 amino acids. This CDR3 reads CATQDWNTGELFF. Here the CDR3 DNA reads TGTGCCACCCAGGACTGGAACACCGGGGAGCTGTTTTTT.

CDR3 region: CASSQGGTDTQYF. CDR3 nucleotides: TGTGCCAGCAGTCAGGGGGGCACAGATACGCAGTATTTT. V usage is TRBV7-2 and J usage is TRBJ2-3, with 7 positions matching TRBD1. Trimming at V came to 6 bases and at J to 1 base, leaving 1 base not matched to a gene. This CDR3 spans 13 amino acids. In germline, CDR1 is SGHTA, CDR2 FQGNSA.